This T cell receptor (beta chain) came from a study of blood T cells in healthy people across ages. A J-beta primer mix and a sample-barcoded 5' primer were used in a second PCR of about 7 to 12 cycles. TCRdb re-called the 5' RACE reads with MiXCR, one entry per CDR3 protein. The repertoire holds some 750,000 distinct CDR3 sequences, with about 20% as singletons. Germline trimming cut 0 bases from V and 4 bases from J; bases unmatched to any gene: 12. From germline, CDR1 is SSHAT and CDR2 FNYEAQ (reference sequence). The CDR3 is made up of 18 amino acids. Only a few counts were recorded for this clonotype.

The TCR comes from a man in his 70s in good health. J is TRBJ2-5 and V is TRBV7-7, with TRBD2 identical over 9 bases. The sample taken for sequencing was blood. CDR3: CASSLASGGRLARETQYF. Here the CDR3 DNA reads TGTGCCAGCAGCTTAGCTAGCGGGGGACGATTGGCGAGAGAGACCCAGTACTTC.